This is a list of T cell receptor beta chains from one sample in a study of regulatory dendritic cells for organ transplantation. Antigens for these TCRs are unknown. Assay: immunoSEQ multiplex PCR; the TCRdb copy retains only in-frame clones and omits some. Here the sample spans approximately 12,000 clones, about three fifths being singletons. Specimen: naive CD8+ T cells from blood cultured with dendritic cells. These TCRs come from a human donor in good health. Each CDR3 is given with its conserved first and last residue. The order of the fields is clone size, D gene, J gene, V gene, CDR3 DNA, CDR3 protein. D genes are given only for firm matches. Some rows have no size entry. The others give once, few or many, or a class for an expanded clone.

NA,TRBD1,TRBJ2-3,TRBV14,TGTGCCAGCAGCCAAGTAGACAGGGGATTTGGAGATACGCAGTATTTT,CASSQVDRGFGDTQYF
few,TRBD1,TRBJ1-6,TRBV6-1,TGTGCCAGCAGTGAAGCCATACAGGGGGGTAATTCACCCCTCCACTTT,CASSEAIQGGNSPLHF
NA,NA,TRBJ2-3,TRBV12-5,TGTGCTAGTGGAAAGGGGAAAACTAGCACAGATACGCAGTATTTT,CASGKGKTSTDTQYF
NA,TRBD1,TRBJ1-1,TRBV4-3,TGCGCCAGCAGCCAAGATCCACAGGGGTACACTGAAGCTTTCTTT,CASSQDPQGYTEAFF
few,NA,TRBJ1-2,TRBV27,TGTGCCAGCAGTTTGACAGATCGTACGGGCTACACCTTC,CASSLTDRTGYTF
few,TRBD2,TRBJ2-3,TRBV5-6,TGTGCCAGCAGCTTGTCGGCGGGGGGACTGTCCACAGATACGCAGTATTTT,CASSLSAGGLSTDTQYF
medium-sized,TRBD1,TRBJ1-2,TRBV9,TGTGCCAGCAGCGTGGGACAGGGCCCTTACTATGGCTACACCTTC,CASSVGQGPYYGYTF
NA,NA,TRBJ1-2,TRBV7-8,TGTGCCAGCAGCTTCGGACGGAGCACGGGGGACTACACCTTC,CASSFGRSTGDYTF
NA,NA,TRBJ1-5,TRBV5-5,TGTGCCAGCAGCTTACAGGCAGTTAGCAATCAGCCCCAGCATTTT,CASSLQAVSNQPQHF
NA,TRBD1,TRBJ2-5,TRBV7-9,TGTGCCAGCAGCCATGGTGACAGGGTCGAGACCCAGTACTTC,CASSHGDRVETQYF
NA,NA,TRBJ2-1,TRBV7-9,TGTGCCAGCAGGGGGGGCTCCTACAATGAGCAGTTCTTC,CASRGGSYNEQFF
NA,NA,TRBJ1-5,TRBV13,TGTGCCAGCAGCTTGGGGCAAGATGGTCGTCAGCCCCAGCATTTT,CASSLGQDGRQPQHF
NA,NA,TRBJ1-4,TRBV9,TGTGCCAGCAGTACGGATGAAAAACTGTTTTTT,CASSTDEKLFF
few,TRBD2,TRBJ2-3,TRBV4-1,TGCGCCAGCAGCCAAGTGCCACCTCCGGGACTAGCGGTGACAGATACGCAGTATTTT,CASSQVPPPGLAVTDTQYF
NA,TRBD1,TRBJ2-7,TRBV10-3,TGTGCCATCAGTGAGTCCAAGGGGACAGGGGGCGACGAGCAGTACTTC,CAISESKGTGGDEQYF
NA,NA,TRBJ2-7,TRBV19,TGTGCCAGTAGTATAGGTGACAGCGCCTACGAGCAGTACTTC,CASSIGDSAYEQYF